These T cell receptor beta chains were read from a single sample in a study of T cell repertoires in cytomegalovirus infection. TCRdb reanalysed the reads using MiXCR and keeps one entry per CDR3 protein. The sample carries approximately 74,000 distinct CDR3 sequences, about 37% recorded once. The antigens of these receptors remain unknown. Sequencing used CD8+ T cells from cultured PBMCs, obtained from culture after CMV antigen stimulation. All receptors come from a human donor in good health (CMV status not recorded). Some clones in this sample may be carry-over from other donors' samples. Each CDR3 is given with its conserved first and last residue. The order of the fields is clone size, V gene, D gene, J gene, CDR3 protein, CDR3 DNA. A D gene is named only where the DNA matches it firmly. Part of the rows lack a size; the others show once, few, many or a class for expanded clones.

>few|TRBV20-1|TRBD2|TRBJ2-7
CSARDTWLAGGRDEQYF
TGCAGTGCTAGAGATACTTGGCTAGCGGGGGGCCGGGATGAGCAGTACTTC
>-|TRBV27|-|TRBJ1-3
CASSLTAGIGNTIYF
TGTGCCAGCAGTTTAACGGCAGGGATCGGAAACACCATATATTTT
>-|TRBV29-1|-|TRBJ2-1
CSVDPMGHGHYNEQFF
TGCAGCGTTGATCCCATGGGACACGGACACTACAATGAGCAGTTCTTC
>few|TRBV7-8|-|TRBJ2-2
CASTTAWGTNTGELFF
TGTGCCAGCACCACAGCCTGGGGTACTAACACCGGGGAGCTGTTTTTT
>few|TRBV4-1|-|TRBJ2-1
CASSRLRYNEQFF
TGCGCCAGCAGCCGTTTACGGTACAATGAGCAGTTCTTC
>-|TRBV12-3/TRBV12-4|-|TRBJ1-1
CASSWVRNTEAFF
TGTGCCAGCAGTTGGGTTCGGAACACTGAAGCTTTCTTT
>-|TRBV24-1|TRBD2|TRBJ2-1
CATSDSSGGHLYNEQFF
TGTGCCACCAGTGATTCCAGCGGGGGGCACCTATACAATGAGCAGTTCTTC
>few|TRBV27|-|TRBJ2-3
CASSKLTDSTDTQYF
TGTGCCAGCAGTAAACTAACCGATAGCACAGATACGCAGTATTTT
>few|TRBV7-7|TRBD1|TRBJ2-3
CASSREQGLCDTQYF
TGTGCTAGCAGCAGAGAACAGGGGCTGTGCGATACGCAGTATTTT
>-|TRBV6-6|-|TRBJ2-5
CASSGQPGSSNKETQYF
TGTGCCAGCTCAGGACAGCCCGGATCGTCTAATAAAGAGACCCAGTACTTC
>-|TRBV10-2|-|TRBJ2-7
CASSEIGGDEQYF
TGCGCCAGCAGTGAAATAGGGGGGGACGAGCAGTACTTC
>-|TRBV4-1|TRBD2|TRBJ2-7
CASSRKRDSYNEQYF
TGCGCCAGCAGCCGCAAGCGGGACTCCTACAATGAGCAGTACTTC
>-|TRBV4-1|TRBD2|TRBJ2-1
CASSQEGLAGLSSYNEQFF
TGTGCCAGCAGCCAAGAAGGACTAGCGGGCCTGAGCTCCTACAATGAGCAGTTCTTC
>-|TRBV6-6|-|TRBJ2-2
CASGTLGVGGTGELFF
TGTGCCAGCGGGACGTTAGGTGTGGGGGGAACCGGGGAGCTGTTTTTT
>-|TRBV7-9|TRBD1|TRBJ1-2
CASSLGGQIRLRYGYTF
TGTGCCAGCAGCTTAGGGGGACAGATTAGGCTCCGCTATGGCTACACCTTC
>-|TRBV11-2|-|TRBJ2-3
CASSRGGFWTDTQYF
TGTGCCAGCAGCCGCGGAGGGTTTTGGACAGATACGCAGTATTTT
>-|TRBV7-2|-|TRBJ2-7
CASTSGGVDYEQYF
TGTGCCAGCACCTCAGGTGGCGTGGACTACGAGCAGTACTTC
>-|TRBV12-3/TRBV12-4|TRBD1|TRBJ2-7
CASSSTPRDRTYEQYF
TGTGCCAGCAGTTCGACGCCTCGGGACAGGACCTACGAGCAGTACTTC
>-|TRBV7-6|-|TRBJ2-2
CASSFYTGELFF
TGTGCCAGCAGCTTCTACACCGGGGAGCTGTTTTTT
>-|TRBV7-6|TRBD2|TRBJ2-5
CASSLDFPPAGLQETQYF
TGTGCCAGCAGCTTAGATTTCCCCCCAGCGGGGCTCCAAGAGACCCAGTACTTC
>-|TRBV6-2/TRBV6-3|TRBD1|TRBJ1-2
CASSYSFSGQGVIYGYTF
TGTGCCAGCAGTTACTCCTTTTCCGGACAGGGCGTTATCTATGGCTACACCTTC
>-|TRBV2|-|TRBJ2-3
CASGAGTGTDTQYF
TGTGCCAGCGGGGCGGGGACCGGGACAGATACGCAGTATTTT
>-|TRBV15|-|TRBJ1-5
CATSRDRSGQPQHF
TGTGCCACCAGCAGAGACCGTTCGGGGCAGCCCCAGCATTTT
>-|TRBV6-1|TRBD1|TRBJ2-7
CASSALSGGASSYEQYF
TGTGCCAGCAGTGCCCTCTCAGGGGGCGCGAGCTCCTACGAGCAGTACTTC
>-|TRBV7-2|TRBD2|TRBJ2-1
CASSLAGGGFSSYNEQFF
TGTGCCAGCAGCTTAGCCGGGGGGGGATTTAGCTCCTACAATGAGCAGTTCTTC
>-|TRBV4-2|TRBD2|TRBJ2-5
CASSQDGRLGGIAQETQYF
TGTGCCAGCAGCCAAGATGGGCGCCTGGGAGGGATTGCCCAAGAGACCCAGTACTTC
>-|TRBV27|-|TRBJ2-4
CASVHRNIQYF
TGTGCCAGCGTCCACAGAAACATTCAGTACTTC
>-|TRBV7-8|-|TRBJ2-2
CASSSPQGGWTGELFF
TGTGCCAGCAGCTCCCCCCAGGGAGGTTGGACCGGGGAGCTGTTTTTT
>few|TRBV6-2/TRBV6-3|-|TRBJ1-2
CASTDQILLSGNYGYTF
TGTGCCAGCACTGACCAGATCCTTCTATCCGGAAACTATGGCTACACCTTC
>many|TRBV27|-|TRBJ2-7
CASSFSITGAGEQYF
TGTGCCAGCAGTTTTTCGATCACGGGGGCGGGAGAGCAGTACTTC
>-|TRBV7-4|-|TRBJ2-2
CASSLTGRPNTGELFF
TGTGCCAGCAGCTTAACAGGGAGACCCAACACCGGGGAGCTGTTTTTT
>-|TRBV12-3/TRBV12-4|-|TRBJ1-2
CASSQATGEGYTF
TGTGCCAGCAGTCAGGCGACGGGAGAAGGCTACACCTTC
>few|TRBV7-9|-|TRBJ2-7
CASSPQPDPYEQYF
TGTGCCAGCAGCCCTCAACCGGATCCCTACGAGCAGTACTTC
>few|TRBV28|TRBD2|TRBJ2-1
CASSLAPWGGGAFNEQFF
TGTGCCAGCAGTTTAGCCCCCTGGGGCGGGGGGGCCTTCAATGAGCAGTTCTTC
>-|TRBV3-1|-|TRBJ2-7
CASSQVAGQRLYEQYF
TGTGCCAGCAGCCAAGTCGCGGGACAGCGTCTCTACGAGCAGTACTTC
>-|TRBV5-6|TRBD1|TRBJ1-1
CASRMDRSTEAFF
TGTGCCAGCAGGATGGACAGGAGCACTGAAGCTTTCTTT
>few|TRBV27|-|TRBJ1-2
CASSSGQPSNYGYTF
TGTGCCAGCAGTTCAGGACAGCCTTCTAACTATGGCTACACCTTC
>-|TRBV14|-|TRBJ2-3
CASSHTMRRTSTDTQYF
TGTGCCAGCAGCCATACTATGCGGCGGACTAGCACAGATACGCAGTATTTT
>many|TRBV4-1|TRBD1|TRBJ2-5
CASSGSGGETQYF
TGCGCCAGCAGCGGGTCAGGGGGAGAGACCCAGTACTTC
>-|TRBV19|TRBD1|TRBJ2-5
CASCQGAGETQYF
TGTGCCAGCTGCCAGGGGGCAGGAGAGACCCAGTACTTC
>few|TRBV11-2|-|TRBJ2-1
CASSAGLYANEQFF
TGTGCCAGCAGCGCTGGCCTCTATGCGAATGAGCAGTTCTTC
>-|TRBV6-6|-|TRBJ2-2
CASSFPAGELFF
TGTGCCAGCAGCTTCCCCGCCGGGGAGCTGTTTTTT
>-|TRBV12-3/TRBV12-4|-|TRBJ2-3
CASSPTGGGLRNTQYF
TGTGCCAGCAGTCCGACTGGCGGGGGCCTTCGGAATACGCAGTATTTT
>many|TRBV11-2|-|TRBJ1-6
CASSPLSPNSPLHF
TGTGCCAGCAGCCCGCTTTCCCCAAATTCACCCCTCCACTTT
>few|TRBV7-6|-|TRBJ1-5
CASSPLPARNPDQPQHF
TGTGCCAGCAGCCCCCTGCCTGCAAGGAATCCCGATCAGCCCCAGCATTTT
>few|TRBV4-1|-|TRBJ1-1
CASSQDVGYSTEAFF
TGCGCCAGCAGCCAAGACGTGGGGTATAGCACTGAAGCTTTCTTT
>-|TRBV7-2|-|TRBJ2-2
CASSQKSRGTYYTGELFF
TGTGCCAGCAGCCAAAAATCCCGCGGGACATACTACACCGGGGAGCTGTTTTTT
>few|TRBV25-1|TRBD2|TRBJ2-5
CASSESEGLAGAAYQETQYF
TGTGCCAGCAGTGAATCGGAGGGCCTAGCGGGGGCCGCCTACCAAGAGACCCAGTACTTC
>few|TRBV7-2|TRBD2|TRBJ2-4
CASSPRTSGGAKNIQYF
TGTGCCAGCAGCCCCCGGACTAGCGGGGGTGCGAAAAACATTCAGTACTTC